These 19 T cell receptor beta chains were all obtained from the same sample, sequenced in a study of T-cell memory formation after mild COVID-19. TCRdb processed the 5' RACE reads anew with MiXCR; each CDR3 protein has one entry. Of tens of thousands of distinct CDR3 sequences detected, less than 15% appear once; the ten largest clones hold around 26%. The sequencing input was PBMCs or a T cell subset sorted from them (not recorded which). The receptors here all came from a man in his late teens or twenties who had mild COVID-19 (a few samples of this study predate the infection). Cell type and time point are not known.

The rearrangement links TRBV7-3 to TRBJ2-3, with 10 bases aligning to TRBD2. CDR3 length: 15 residues. V lost 5 bases to trimming and J lost 5 bases; unmatched junction nucleotides: 7. The germline V gene encodes CDR1 SGHTA and CDR2 FQGTGA. The CDR3 nucleotides are TGTGCCAGCAGCAAGAGCGGGGGGGCTATAGATACGCAGTATTTT. Translated, it gives CASSKSGGAIDTQYF.

The sample holds a few counts of this clonotype. The chain employs TRBV2 and TRBJ2-4; 10 nucleotides agree with TRBD1. Germline trimming cut 4 bases from V and 0 bases from J; bases unmatched to any gene: 12. This CDR3 region has 19 residues. Germline assignment: CDR1 SNHLY and CDR2 FYNNEI. The DNA for the CDR3 is TGTGCCAGCAGTGCGGGACAGGGGCTACTCGTACTAGCCAAAAACATTCAGTACTTC. It translates to CASSAGQGLLVLAKNIQYF.

This clonotype was seen a few times. This chain links TRBV3-1 with TRBJ1-1; the D is unclear. V was cut by 1 base and J by 5 bases, with 5 bases left in between. The CDR3 covers 12 residues. Germline V lookup: CDR1 LGHDT, CDR2 YNNKEL (reference sequence). The DNA for the CDR3 is TGTGCCAGCAGCCAAGGGGAGACTGAAGCTTTCTTT. Its protein product is CASSQGETEAFF. Full variable domain (outside the CDR3, taken from reference TRBV3-1 and TRBJ1-1): DTAVSQTPKYLVTQMGNDKSIKCEQNLGHDTMYWYKQDSKKFLKIMFSYNNKELIINETVPNRFSPKSPDKAHLNLHINSLELGDSAVYFCASSQGETEAFFGQGTRLTVV.

This chain uses TRBV7-9 with TRBJ1-1; D possibly corresponds to TRBD1 (5 bases). Trimming left V 11 bases short and J 8 bases short, with 18 bases between. The length of the CDR3 is 12 residues. Per germline, CDR1 SEHNR and CDR2 FQNEAQ (reference sequence). Here the CDR3 DNA reads TGTGCCTGCCGACAGAAAGATCAGGAAGCTTTCTTT. Its translation is CACRQKDQEAFF.

A few counts support this clonotype. The chain has TRBV15 and TRBJ2-6; D is unclear. V lost 1 base, J lost 0 bases, and 7 bases lay in between. The CDR3 contains 16 residues. The germline CDR1 and CDR2 sequences are LNHNV and YYDKDF (reference sequence). Here the CDR3 DNA reads TGTGCCACCAGCAGAGCACGGACCTCTGGGGCCAACGTCCTGACTTTC. This translates into CATSRARTSGANVLTF. Full variable domain (missing parts from reference TRBV15 and TRBJ2-6): DAMVIQNPRYQVTQFGKPVTLSCSQTLNHNVMYWYQQKSSQAPKLLFHYYDKDFNNEADTPDNFQSRRPNTSFCFLDIRSPGLGDTAMYLCATSRARTSGANVLTFGAGSRLTVL.

The table lists this clonotype with a few counts. The chain links TRBV6-5 to TRBJ1-1; perhaps TRBD1 as D (5 bases). The germline V gene has CDR1 MNHEY and CDR2 SVGAGI. The CDR3 totals 12 residues. Trimming took off 6 bases at V and 11 bases at J, with 16 bases between the two ends. The CDR3 spells CASSLRGGKAFF. The CDR3 bases are TGTGCCAGCAGCCTACGTGGGGGGAAGGCTTTCTTT.

The chain joins TRBV4-3 to TRBJ2-6; no firm D call. The CDR3 spans 16 residues. Trimming took off 4 bases at V and 0 bases at J, with 10 bases between the two ends. CDR1 and CDR2 from the germline V gene are LGHNA and YSLEER. For the CDR3, the DNA is TGCGCCAGCAGCCTGAGAGTTATCTCTGGGGCCAACGTCCTGACTTTC. This encodes CASSLRVISGANVLTF.

This clonotype was seen ten or more times. This chain connects TRBV4-3 to TRBJ2-5; 12 positions match TRBD2. V gave up 0 bases and J gave up 4 bases; unmatched junction bases: 3. The CDR3 consists of 16 residues. Germline V gene lookup returns CDR1 LGHNA and CDR2 YSLEER. The CDR3 bases are TGCGCCAGCAGCCAAGATCCTAGCGGGGGGGCAGAGACCCAGTACTTC. This translates into CASSQDPSGGAETQYF.

V usage is TRBV4-1 and J usage is TRBJ2-3; D gene unclear. The CDR3 totals 14 residues. From germline, CDR1 is MGHRA and CDR2 YSYEKL. The ends were cut back, 0 bases at V and 9 bases at J, with 13 bases in the middle. CDR3 coding DNA: TGCGCCAGCAGCCAAGATAGGCCCCCCGGCACGCAGTATTTT. This codes for CASSQDRPPGTQYF.

This clonotype has only a few counts. The chain joins TRBV7-2 to TRBJ2-3; no definite D call. The CDR3 length is 13 residues. CDR1 and CDR2 (germline): SGHTA, FQGNSA. The V and J ends lost 0 bases and 4 bases respectively, with 5 bases between them. The CDR3 loop reads CASSLALPDTQYF. CDR3 DNA: TGTGCCAGCAGCTTAGCGTTACCAGATACGCAGTATTTT.

A few counts support this clonotype. V gene TRBV30 combines with J gene TRBJ1-6; a weak D match, TRBD1 (5 bases). This CDR3 has 14 residues. Germline V gene sequence: CDR1 GTSNPN, CDR2 SVGIG (reference sequence). V shed 7 bases and J shed 9 bases, with 19 bases lying between them. In DNA form, the CDR3 reads TGTGCCTCCCCGACGGGCAGGGTGGGTTCACCCCTCCACTTT. It specifies CASPTGRVGSPLHF.

This clonotype was counted many times. The rearrangement links TRBV20-1 to TRBJ1-2; TRBD1 matches 8 bases. The CDR3 runs to 14 residues. V shed 3 bases, J shed 6 bases, and the junction held 9 bases outside the gene matches. Germline V gene data show CDR1 as DFQATT and CDR2 as SNEGSKA (reference sequence). CDR3 bases: TGCAGTGCTAGCTTGGACAGGGTCCCGGATGGCTACACCTTC. Translating it yields CSASLDRVPDGYTF.

This clonotype has only a few counts. This sequence joins TRBV20-1 and TRBJ1-5; D ambiguous. The germline V gene encodes CDR1 DFQATT and CDR2 SNEGSKA (reference sequence). There are 14 residues in the CDR3. The ends were cut back, 4 bases at V and 0 bases at J, with 10 bases in the middle. DNA of the CDR3: TGCAGTGCTATTCGGCAGACTAGCAATCAGCCCCAGCATTTT. Translation: CSAIRQTSNQPQHF.

This clonotype came up many times. The rearrangement links TRBV20-1 to TRBJ2-1; 8 nucleotides match TRBD2. The CDR3 runs to 16 residues. Trimming at V came to 0 bases and at J to 4 bases, leaving 8 bases not matched to a gene. Germline CDR1 reads DFQATT; CDR2 reads SNEGSKA (reference sequence). CDR3 amino acids: CSARDLTGGRYNEQFF. In DNA, the CDR3 is TGCAGTGCTAGAGATCTGACGGGGGGGAGATACAATGAGCAGTTCTTC.

Many counts were recorded for this clonotype. The chain combines TRBV6-2 or TRBV6-3 with TRBJ2-7; D gene unclear. Germline-derived CDR1 and CDR2 are MNHEY and SVGEGT. The CDR3 is made up of 13 amino acids. Deletions cut 4 bases from V and 0 bases from J, with 7 bases between. This CDR3 is CASSSRSSYEQYF. DNA for the CDR3: TGTGCCAGCAGTTCCAGGAGCTCCTACGAGCAGTACTTC.

This clonotype was picked up a small number of times. This chain links TRBV3-2 with TRBJ2-7; the table calls TRBD1, which could not be checked here. TRBV3-2 counts as a pseudogene. This CDR3 is built from 14 residues. CDR3 protein: CASSQETGGYEQYV. CDR3 coding DNA: TGTGCCAGCAGCCAAGAGACAGGGGGCTACGAGCAGTACGTC.

This clonotype came up many times. The chain combines TRBV7-2 with TRBJ2-3; 7 bases line up with TRBD2. With 3 bases clipped from V and 4 bases from J, the junction kept 1 base outside the gene matches. CDR3 length: 13 residues. CDR1 and CDR2 from the germline V gene are SGHTA and FQGNSA. In nucleotides, the CDR3 is TGTGCCAGCAGCTTCGGACTAGCAGATACGCAGTATTTT. It specifies CASSFGLADTQYF.

In its sample, this clonotype was seen a few times. This chain uses TRBV19 with TRBJ2-1; D unclear. The V gene lost 6 bases and the J gene lost 4 bases, with 10 bases spanning the gap. The CDR3 contains 13 residues. CDR1 LNHDA and CDR2 SQIVND come from the germline V gene (reference sequence). The CDR3 is CASRGRGYNEQFF. CDR3 nucleotide sequence: TGTGCCAGTAGGGGCCGAGGTTACAATGAGCAGTTCTTC.

This clonotype was detected ten times or more. The rearrangement uses TRBV7-9 and TRBJ2-3; 7 bases align to TRBD2. The germline V gene has CDR1 SEHNR and CDR2 FQNEAQ (reference sequence). CDR3 length: 16 amino acids. Trimming took 4 bases from V and 6 from J; bases not matched to a gene: 13. CDR3 protein: CASSSAASGLLDTQYF. The CDR3 region has the DNA TGTGCCAGCAGCTCGGCGGCTAGCGGACTGTTGGATACGCAGTATTTT.